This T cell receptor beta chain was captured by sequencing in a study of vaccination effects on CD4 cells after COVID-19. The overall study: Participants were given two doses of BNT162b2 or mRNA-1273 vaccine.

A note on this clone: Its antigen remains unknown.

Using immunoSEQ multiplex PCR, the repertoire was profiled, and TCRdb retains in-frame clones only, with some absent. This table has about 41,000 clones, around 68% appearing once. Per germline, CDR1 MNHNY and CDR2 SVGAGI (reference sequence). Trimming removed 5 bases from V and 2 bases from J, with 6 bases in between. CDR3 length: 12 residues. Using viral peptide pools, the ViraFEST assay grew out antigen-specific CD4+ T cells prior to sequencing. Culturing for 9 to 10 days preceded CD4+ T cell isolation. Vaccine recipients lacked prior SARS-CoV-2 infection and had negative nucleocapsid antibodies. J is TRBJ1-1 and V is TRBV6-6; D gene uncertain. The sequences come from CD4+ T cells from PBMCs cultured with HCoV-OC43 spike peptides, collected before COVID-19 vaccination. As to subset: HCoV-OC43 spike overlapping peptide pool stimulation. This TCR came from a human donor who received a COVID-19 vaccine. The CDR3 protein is CASSKGNTEAFF. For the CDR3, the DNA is TGTGCCAGCAGTAAGGGAAACACTGAAGCTTTCTTT.